Following are 19 T cell receptor beta chains from one sample sequenced in a study of cytomegalovirus exposure and HLA in healthy donors. This table comes from immunoSEQ multiplex PCR, and its TCRdb copy is limited to in-frame clones, with some not included. The sample has some 79,000 clones, around 94% seen once. Specimen: PBMCs. Source of these receptors: a woman under 30 in good health and CMV-seropositive.

The chain couples TRBV5-1 to TRBJ2-7; tentative D call: TRBD1 (5 bases). This CDR3 is 13 amino acids long. Trimming pared 5 bases from V and 1 base from J, leaving 10 bases between. Germline CDR1 SGHRS, CDR2 YFSETQ. DNA of the CDR3: TGCGCCAGCAGTAACGACAGTTCCTACGAGCAGTACTTC. Translated: CASSNDSSYEQYF. The variable domain in full, completed from reference TRBV5-1 and TRBJ2-7, reads KAGVTQTPRYLIKTRGQQVTLSCSPISGHRSVSWYQQTPGQGLQFLFEYFSETQRNKGNFPGRFSGRQFSNSRSEMNVSTLELGDSALYLCASSNDSSYEQYFGPGTRLTVT.

The chain employs TRBV6-1 and TRBJ1-1; maybe TRBD1 (5 bases). Trimming took off 4 bases at V and 3 bases at J, with 12 bases between the two ends. This CDR3 has 14 amino acids. The germline gives CDR1 MNHNS, CDR2 SASEGT. This CDR3 is CASSVGPGDTEAFF. CDR3 DNA sequence: TGTGCCAGCAGTGTGGGTCCGGGGGACACTGAAGCTTTCTTT.

The chain joins TRBV2 to TRBJ1-6, with a tentative D call TRBD1 (6 bases). Germline CDR1 and CDR2: SNHLY and FYNNEI. Trimming left V 2 bases short and J 9 bases short, with 11 bases between. The CDR3 loop spans 14 amino acids. The CDR3, as DNA: TGTGCCAGCAGTGAAAGGGCAGGGGTTTCACCCCTCCACTTT. It encodes CASSERAGVSPLHF. The full variable domain, completed using reference TRBV2 and TRBJ1-6, is EPEVTQTPSHQVTQMGQEVILRCVPISNHLYFYWYRQILGQKVEFLVSFYNNEISEKSEIFDDQFSVERPDGSNFTLKIRSTKLEDSAMYFCASSERAGVSPLHFGNGTRLTVT.

The chain uses TRBV7-9 and TRBJ2-7, with 9 positions matching TRBD1. The CDR3 consists of 15 residues. Germline loops: CDR1 SEHNR, CDR2 FQNEAQ (reference sequence). With V trimmed by 4 bases and J by 1 base, 5 bases remained unmatched. CDR3 region: CASSSDRGDSYEQYF. Written as DNA, the CDR3 is TGTGCCAGCAGCTCGGACAGGGGTGATTCCTACGAGCAGTACTTC.

The V and J genes are TRBV28 and TRBJ1-1; D unclear. The CDR3 consists of 11 residues. Looked up from germline, CDR1 is MDHEN and CDR2 is SYDVKM. In DNA, the CDR3 is TGTGCTACCGGGGATAACACTGAAGCTTTCTTT. It is translated as CATGDNTEAFF.

This chain joins TRBV15 and TRBJ2-7, with 12 bases matching TRBD2. J was trimmed by 4 bases and V by 3 bases; bases with no gene match: 7. This CDR3 region has 16 residues. The germline V gene encodes CDR1 LNHNV and CDR2 YYDKDF (reference sequence). The DNA for the CDR3 is TGTGCCACCAGCAGCCACGGACTAGCGGGAAAGTACGAGCAGTACTTC. Encoded protein: CATSSHGLAGKYEQYF.

The genes are TRBV7-9 and TRBJ2-1; TRBD2 matches at 11 bases. The CDR3 spans 15 residues. The trim removed 5 bases at V and 4 bases at J, leaving 4 bases unmatched. Per germline, CDR1 SEHNR and CDR2 FQNEAQ (reference sequence). CDR3 coding DNA: TGTGCCAGCAGCCCCGGGACTAGCGGTTACAATGAGCAGTTCTTC. The encoded protein is CASSPGTSGYNEQFF. The variable domain in full, completed from reference TRBV7-9 and TRBJ2-1, reads DTGVSQNPRHKITKRGQNVTFRCDPISEHNRLYWYRQTLGQGPEFLTYFQNEAQLEKSRLLSDRFSAERPKGSFSTLEIQRTEQGDSAMYLCASSPGTSGYNEQFFGPGTRLTVL.

V and J are TRBV7-8 and TRBJ2-1; D is uncertain. The CDR3 sequence is 14 residues long. Germline V gives CDR1 SGHVS, CDR2 FQNEAQ. Trimming shortened V by 3 bases and J by 9 bases, and 15 bases separated the two germline ends. The chain's CDR3 is CASSFLSSTGEQFF. The CDR3 coding sequence is TGTGCCAGCAGCTTCTTATCCTCCACGGGTGAGCAGTTCTTC.

The genes are TRBV19 and TRBJ2-1, with D hard to call. CDR3 length equals 10 residues. Germline-derived CDR1 and CDR2 are LNHDA and SQIVND (reference sequence). Trimming removed 8 bases at V and 10 bases at J, with 9 bases between. The CDR3: CASGRPEQFF. CDR3 coding DNA: TGTGCCAGTGGCAGGCCAGAGCAGTTCTTC. The entire variable domain, with the rest obtained from reference TRBV19 and TRBJ2-1, is as follows: DGGITQSPKYLFRKEGQNVTLSCEQNLNHDAMYWYRQDPGQGLRLIYYSQIVNDFQKGDIAEGYSVSREKKESFPLTVTSAQKNPTAFYLCASGRPEQFFGPGTRLTVL.

The chain carries TRBV5-1 and TRBJ2-7, with 7 bases matching TRBD2. Germline V lookup: CDR1 SGHRS, CDR2 YFSETQ. The CDR3 extends over 17 amino acids. V was clipped by 0 bases and J by 4 bases; unmatched bases: 13. The CDR3: CASSLEAGVPRRYEQYF. The DNA for the CDR3 is TGCGCCAGCAGCTTGGAGGCGGGGGTCCCGAGAAGATACGAGCAGTACTTC.

The V and J genes are TRBV29-1 and TRBJ2-1, with D perhaps matching TRBD1 (6 bases). Germline V lookup: CDR1 SQVTM, CDR2 ANQGSEA. The length of the CDR3 is 16 residues. V gave up 5 bases and J gave up 6 bases, with 23 bases separating them. CDR3 sequence: CSVRDPLVQGINEQFF. The CDR3 bases are TGCAGCGTTCGGGACCCGCTGGTGCAGGGGATCAATGAGCAGTTCTTC.

The V and J genes are TRBV11-2 and TRBJ2-1; the match to TRBD2 covers 9 bases. J was trimmed by 0 bases and V by 0 bases; bases with no gene match: 12. This CDR3 spans 20 amino acids. Germline V gene data show CDR1 as SGHAT and CDR2 as FQNNGV. The CDR3 DNA sequence: TGTGCCAGCAGCTTAGATCGGCTAGCGGGGTTATCGAGCTCCTACAATGAGCAGTTCTTC. Its translation: CASSLDRLAGLSSSYNEQFF.

The chain combines TRBV28 with TRBJ2-7, with 11 bases matching TRBD2. With 3 bases clipped from V and 6 bases from J, the junction kept 13 bases outside the gene matches. From germline, CDR1 is MDHEN and CDR2 SYDVKM. This CDR3 has 17 amino acids. CDR3: CASSFLTSGEDPLEQYF. CDR3 DNA sequence: TGTGCCAGCAGTTTCCTGACTAGCGGGGAAGACCCTCTCGAGCAGTACTTC.

The chain links TRBV6-1 to TRBJ2-2, with no clear D. There are 15 residues in the CDR3. V was shortened by 0 bases and J by 11 bases, with 16 bases between the two germline ends. Germline lookup yields CDR1 MNHNS and CDR2 SASEGT. The CDR3 sequence is CASSEASGASLELFF. The CDR3 region has the DNA TGTGCCAGCAGTGAAGCCTCTGGAGCCTCCCTCGAGCTGTTTTTT.

The rearrangement links TRBV5-5 to TRBJ2-1, with 7 bases lining up with TRBD2. V lost 0 bases and J lost 7; bases outside the gene matches: 7. The germline gives CDR1 SGHKS, CDR2 YYEKEE (reference sequence). The CDR3 totals 15 residues. Here the CDR3 reads CASSLGAGEWNEQFF. CDR3 nucleotides: TGTGCCAGCAGCTTGGGCGCGGGGGAATGGAATGAGCAGTTCTTC.

This clone was seen once. The rearrangement links TRBV5-1 to TRBJ2-1, with TRBD2 as a possible D gene (7 bases). Per the germline V gene, CDR1 is SGHRS and CDR2 is YFSETQ. CDR3 length: 15 amino acids. The V gene lost 3 bases and the J gene lost 3 bases, with 13 bases spanning the gap. DNA of the CDR3: TGCGCCAGCAGCTCGGGCGGGGGCCGCTACAATGAGCAGTTCTTC. The encoded protein is CASSSGGGRYNEQFF.

The chain links TRBV27 to TRBJ2-1; possibly TRBD2 for D (6 bases). The germline V and J ends were trimmed by 8 bases and 2 bases, with 10 bases remaining between them. From germline, CDR1 is MNHEY and CDR2 SMNVEV (reference sequence). The CDR3 extends over 13 amino acids. The CDR3 DNA is TGTGCCAGCGCTCTAGCGCCCTACAATGAGCAGTTCTTC. Translated, it gives CASALAPYNEQFF.

The chain employs TRBV25-1 and TRBJ1-2; a weak D match, TRBD1 (6 bases). From germline, CDR1 is MGHDK and CDR2 SYGVNS. The CDR3 spans 14 residues. Trimming stripped 5 bases from V and 8 bases from J, with 18 bases between. CDR3 nucleotide sequence: TGTGCCAGCAGTAGCGGCCGGACAGTGGGGGGCTACACCTTC. Protein: CASSSGRTVGGYTF.

The chain employs TRBV6-6 and TRBJ2-3; 7 bases are a match to TRBD2. The CDR3 covers 16 residues. With V trimmed by 0 bases and J by 3 bases, 6 bases remained unmatched. Germline-derived CDR1 and CDR2 are MNHNY and SVGAGI (reference sequence). This CDR3 is CASSYSVGRMTDTQYF. In DNA, the CDR3 is TGTGCCAGCAGTTACTCAGTCGGGAGGATGACAGATACGCAGTATTTT.